Following are 23 T cell receptor beta chains from one sample sequenced in a study of cytomegalovirus exposure and HLA in healthy donors. PCR involved 60 Vbeta and 13 Jbeta primers. Measured with immunoSEQ multiplex PCR; TCRdb has only the in-frame clones, and not every one. The sample has 150,000 to 200,000 clones, more than 65% seen once; the top ten hold approximately 6%. Sequenced sample: PBMCs. Receptors originate from a woman in her 30s in good health and CMV-seropositive.

The rearrangement joins TRBV7-2 to TRBJ2-2; TRBD1 agrees at 8 bases. V shed 4 bases and J 5 bases; nucleotides not matched to a gene: 6. Germline CDR1 SGHTA, CDR2 FQGNSA. CDR3 length equals 15 residues. DNA of the CDR3: TGTGCCAGCAGCTCAACAGGGGGATGGACCGGGGAGCTGTTTTTT. It encodes CASSSTGGWTGELFF.

The J gene is TRBJ1-1, the V gene TRBV7-9; tentatively, D is TRBD1 (6 bases). Germline V gene data show CDR1 as SEHNR and CDR2 as FQNEAQ (reference sequence). Trimming took 8 bases from V and 4 from J, leaving 14 bases between them. This CDR3 region has 13 residues. The CDR3 DNA reads TGTGCCAGCCCCGGGACAACGAGCACTGAAGCTTTCTTT. Translating it yields CASPGTTSTEAFF. Based on the CDR3 plus reference TRBV7-9 and TRBJ1-1, the full variable domain is DTGVSQNPRHKITKRGQNVTFRCDPISEHNRLYWYRQTLGQGPEFLTYFQNEAQLEKSRLLSDRFSAERPKGSFSTLEIQRTEQGDSAMYLCASPGTTSTEAFFGQGTRLTVV.

V usage is TRBV2 and J usage is TRBJ2-5; 8 nucleotides line up with TRBD1. CDR1 is SNHLY, CDR2 FYNNEI, per germline. With V trimmed by 7 bases and J by 9 bases, 16 bases remained unmatched. The CDR3 runs to 15 residues. CDR3 sequence: CASTSDRGHGMAQYF. CDR3 bases: TGTGCCAGCACTTCCGACAGGGGCCACGGAATGGCCCAGTACTTC.

The V and J genes are TRBV9 and TRBJ1-5; 7 bases align to TRBD1. The germline CDR1 and CDR2 sequences are SGDLS and YYNGEE. V lost 2 bases to trimming and J lost 5 bases; unmatched junction nucleotides: 7. The CDR3 runs to 15 residues. Here the CDR3 reads CASSVGVGGYQPQHF. CDR3 DNA sequence: TGTGCCAGCAGCGTTGGTGTAGGGGGCTATCAGCCCCAGCATTTT.

The V gene is TRBV6-5, the J gene TRBJ1-1, with D uncertain. The CDR3 is 14 residues long. Germline-derived CDR1 and CDR2 are MNHEY and SVGAGI. Trimming shortened V by 10 bases and J by 6 bases, and 21 bases separated the two germline ends. CDR3 DNA: TGTGCCACCAAATCCGGGGTGAAGGTCTCTGAAGCTTTCTTT. The encoded protein is CATKSGVKVSEAFF.

This chain joins TRBV7-6 and TRBJ2-3; 8 bases match TRBD2. After removal of 3 bases from V and 2 bases from J, the junction contained 1 base not matched to a gene. Germline values: CDR1 SGHVS, CDR2 FNYEAQ. This CDR3 has 14 amino acids. In nucleotides, the CDR3 is TGTGCCAGCAGCTTTAGCGGGGTCACAGATACGCAGTATTTT. Its translation: CASSFSGVTDTQYF.

The V gene is TRBV27, the J gene TRBJ1-1; 8 nucleotides line up with TRBD1. This CDR3 is built from 17 residues. The V gene's germline CDR1 is MNHEY and CDR2 SMNVEV (reference sequence). V lost 2 bases and J lost 2; bases outside the gene matches: 10. CDR3 sequence: CASSLQGARFPNTEAFF. The DNA of the CDR3 is TGTGCCAGCAGTTTACAGGGGGCGAGGTTTCCCAACACTGAAGCTTTCTTT.

The CDR3 region is CASSPREGREQYF. The CDR3 DNA reads TGTGCCAGCAGCCCCCGGGAGGGAAGGGAGCAGTACTTC. The J gene is TRBJ2-7, the V gene TRBV5-4, with 8 bases fitting TRBD2. From germline, CDR1 is SGHNT and CDR2 YYREEE (reference sequence). The junction had 7 bases not matched to a gene; V was cut back by 4 bases and J by 7 bases. The CDR3 extends over 13 amino acids.

The chain combines TRBV5-6 with TRBJ2-3, with unresolved D. The CDR3 spans 13 residues. Trimming took 4 bases from V and 2 from J, leaving 8 bases between them. In germline, CDR1 is SGHDT, CDR2 YYEEEE. Here the CDR3 DNA reads TGTGCCAGCAGCGGGCGACCCACAGATACGCAGTATTTT. Translated: CASSGRPTDTQYF.

This chain uses TRBV7-8 with TRBJ1-6; unclear D gene. Germline CDR1 SGHVS, CDR2 FQNEAQ. The germline V and J ends were trimmed by 4 bases and 4 bases, with 8 bases remaining between them. The CDR3 sequence is 14 residues long. CDR3 amino acids: CASSYRGYNSPLHF. Here the CDR3 DNA reads TGTGCCAGCAGCTACCGGGGTTATAATTCACCCCTCCACTTT.

The V call is TRBV7-3, the J call TRBJ2-2; maybe TRBD1 (5 bases). V was pared by 3 bases and J by 8 bases, with 13 bases between. Germline V gene data show CDR1 as SGHTA and CDR2 as FQGTGA. The CDR3 spans 14 residues. CDR3 sequence: CASSFGPGLGELFF. DNA for the CDR3: TGTGCCAGCAGCTTCGGACCAGGGTTGGGGGAGCTGTTTTTT.

This clone occurred once. The chain uses TRBV4-1 and TRBJ2-7; 9 nucleotides line up with TRBD1. This CDR3 is 15 amino acids long. The germline gives CDR1 MGHRA, CDR2 YSYEKL. V shed 4 bases, J shed 3 bases, and the junction held 7 bases outside the gene matches. CDR3 loop: CASSPGQGIFYEQYF. The CDR3, as DNA: TGCGCCAGCAGCCCCGGACAGGGGATCTTCTACGAGCAGTACTTC.

The chain links TRBV5-6 to TRBJ2-7, with TRBD1 matching over 7 bases. CDR1 and CDR2 from the germline V gene are SGHDT and YYEEEE. The V and J ends lost 5 bases and 9 bases, in that order; junction bases with no gene match: 14. The CDR3 runs to 14 residues. The CDR3 region is CASRGTGTATGQYF. The CDR3 nucleotides read TGTGCCAGCAGGGGGACCGGGACAGCGACGGGGCAGTACTTC.

The V and J genes are TRBV19 and TRBJ1-5; TRBD1 is a possible D gene (6 bases). CDR3 length: 16 residues. V lost 5 bases and J lost 1, with 15 bases in between. The germline CDR1 and CDR2 sequences are LNHDA and SQIVND (reference sequence). CDR3 in DNA: TGTGCCAGTAGTCCGGGACCCAGGGGAAGCAATCAGCCCCAGCATTTT. Protein product: CASSPGPRGSNQPQHF.

V is TRBV6-1 and J is TRBJ1-1; D remains unclear. In germline, CDR1 is MNHNS, CDR2 SASEGT. The CDR3 runs to 14 residues. The V end was cut by 7 bases, the J end by 0 bases, with 12 bases between. The CDR3 loop is CASNKAGMNTEAFF. The CDR3 nucleotides read TGTGCCAGCAATAAGGCGGGGATGAACACTGAAGCTTTCTTT.

The gene calls are TRBV6-1 and TRBJ2-5; 11 bases are shared with TRBD1. This CDR3 contains 15 residues. The V gene's germline CDR1 is MNHNS and CDR2 SASEGT. Germline trimming cut 1 base from V and 5 bases from J; bases unmatched to any gene: 3. CDR3 amino acids: CASSEVWTGGETQYF. The CDR3 DNA sequence: TGTGCCAGCAGTGAAGTTTGGACAGGGGGCGAGACCCAGTACTTC.

Only one count was recorded for this clone. The chain joins TRBV27 to TRBJ2-3; a possible D gene is TRBD2 (6 bases). CDR1 and CDR2 (germline): MNHEY, SMNVEV (reference sequence). The V and J ends lost 1 base and 2 bases respectively, with 10 bases between them. The CDR3 length is 15 residues. The DNA of the CDR3 is TGTGCCAGCAGTTTATATTCGGGAGCCACAGATACGCAGTATTTT. This gives the protein CASSLYSGATDTQYF.

The chain combines TRBV9 with TRBJ2-7, with D possibly matching TRBD2 (5 bases). CDR1 and CDR2 (germline): SGDLS, YYNGEE. The CDR3 loop spans 12 amino acids. V gave up 3 bases and J gave up 8 bases, with 12 bases separating them. CDR3 DNA sequence: TGTGCCAGCAGCGGGGGAGAAGGGCAGCAGTACTTC. This encodes CASSGGEGQQYF.

The chain joins TRBV5-4 to TRBJ2-5, with D perhaps TRBD2 (5 bases). CDR1 is SGHNT, CDR2 YYREEE, per germline (reference sequence). This CDR3 has 14 residues. V lost 3 bases to trimming and J lost 1 base, with 10 bases between them. The CDR3 coding sequence is TGTGCCAGCAGCTCCCTGAGGGTCCAAGAGACCCAGTACTTC. This translates into CASSSLRVQETQYF.

V and J are TRBV9 and TRBJ2-1; TRBD2 aligns across 13 bases. CDR3 length equals 17 residues. After removal of 6 bases from V and 8 bases from J, the junction contained 14 bases not matched to a gene. Germline V gene data show CDR1 as SGDLS and CDR2 as YYNGEE. The CDR3 here is CASNSLAGGPLGDEQFF. The CDR3 DNA reads as TGTGCCAGCAACTCACTAGCGGGAGGGCCCTTGGGGGATGAGCAGTTCTTC.

This rearrangement joins TRBV13 to TRBJ2-1, with 13 nucleotides matching TRBD2. Trimming cost V 3 bases and J 6 bases; bases outside gene matches: 11. The CDR3 has 18 amino acids. CDR1 is PRHDT and CDR2 is FYEKMQ in the germline V gene (reference sequence). Written as DNA, the CDR3 is TGTGCCAGCAGCTTCCGAACTAGCGGGAGGGCCGGGCGCAATGAGCAGTTCTTC. It is translated as CASSFRTSGRAGRNEQFF.

The chain carries TRBV7-8 and TRBJ1-1; D is ambiguous. Trimming removed 1 base from V and 0 bases from J, with 6 bases in between. Germline CDR1 SGHVS, CDR2 FQNEAQ. CDR3 length: 14 amino acids. For the CDR3, the DNA is TGTGCCAGCAGCTTAGAACATATGAACACTGAAGCTTTCTTT. Protein: CASSLEHMNTEAFF.

This clone was recorded a few times. The chain carries TRBV28 and TRBJ2-2; D remains ambiguous. V was trimmed by 5 bases and J by 0 bases, leaving 10 bases between them. In germline, CDR1 is MDHEN, CDR2 SYDVKM. The CDR3 length is 15 residues. The CDR3 coding sequence is TGTGCCAGCAGTCAAAGTAGAACGAACACCGGGGAGCTGTTTTTT. Translation: CASSQSRTNTGELFF.